These T cell receptor beta chains were read from a single sample in a study of monozygotic twins with inflammatory bowel disease. After re-calling the 5' RACE reads, TCRdb lists one entry per CDR3 protein, DNA absent. The sample table sets out approximately 400,000 distinct CDR3 sequences. Sequencing used blood. These receptors came from a human donor with ulcerative colitis or Crohn's disease, or a healthy co-twin of an affected twin (not recorded which). CDR3s include the opening cysteine and the closing phenylalanine or tryptophan.

CDR3 protein: CASSARGDRATYEQYF
V gene: TRBV9
J gene: TRBJ2-7

CDR3 protein: CASSLVVTAHEQYF
V gene: TRBV5-8
J gene: TRBJ2-7

CDR3 protein: CASSSHGDITYEQYF
V gene: TRBV7-3
J gene: TRBJ2-7

CDR3 protein: CASSPGAYGYTF
V gene: TRBV7-2
J gene: TRBJ1-2

CDR3 protein: CASSQGNGNTEAFF
V gene: TRBV4-1
J gene: TRBJ1-1

CDR3 protein: CASSFTPQGGVEKLFF
V gene: TRBV7-2
J gene: TRBJ1-4

CDR3 protein: CASSRGLGLETQYF
V gene: TRBV12-3/TRBV12-4
J gene: TRBJ2-5

CDR3 protein: CASSQPGGGTDTQYF
V gene: TRBV4-3
J gene: TRBJ2-3

CDR3 protein: CASNIRRGQGSYEQYF
V gene: TRBV5-4
J gene: TRBJ2-7

CDR3 protein: CASSFGHANYYYNEQFF
V gene: TRBV18
J gene: TRBJ2-1

CDR3 protein: CSARDRRYSNQPQHF
V gene: TRBV20-1
J gene: TRBJ1-5

CDR3 protein: CASSSGLQVTDTQYF
V gene: TRBV12-3/TRBV12-4
J gene: TRBJ2-3

CDR3 protein: CASSELTSGGAGETQYF
V gene: TRBV2
J gene: TRBJ2-5

CDR3 protein: CASSSPPGTSYNSPLHF
V gene: TRBV7-2
J gene: TRBJ1-6

CDR3 protein: CASSDRFGTGGRGQPQHF
V gene: TRBV6-1
J gene: TRBJ1-5

CDR3 protein: CASSPPWQGNSGANVLTF
V gene: TRBV18
J gene: TRBJ2-6

CDR3 protein: CASSLSGTGEWAEAFF
V gene: TRBV7-3
J gene: TRBJ1-1

CDR3 protein: CASSESLRGGAAGELFF
V gene: TRBV6-1
J gene: TRBJ2-2

CDR3 protein: CASSLAPLSEAFF
V gene: TRBV7-2
J gene: TRBJ1-1

CDR3 protein: CATARDSYNEQFF
V gene: TRBV24-1
J gene: TRBJ2-1

CDR3 protein: CSARDLAGGPPYEQYF
V gene: TRBV20-1
J gene: TRBJ2-7

CDR3 protein: CASSFTTSGYNEQFF
V gene: TRBV28
J gene: TRBJ2-1

CDR3 protein: CASSKNALAGASPVSEQFF
V gene: TRBV11-1
J gene: TRBJ2-1

CDR3 protein: CSASETGFYGYTF
V gene: TRBV20-1
J gene: TRBJ1-2

CDR3 protein: CSVRQGPNTEAFF
V gene: TRBV29-1
J gene: TRBJ1-1

CDR3 protein: CASSLLPQSEETQYF
V gene: TRBV7-3
J gene: TRBJ2-5

CDR3 protein: CASSLALWREDAEAFF
V gene: TRBV12-3/TRBV12-4
J gene: TRBJ1-1

CDR3 protein: CASSETPRTGELFF
V gene: TRBV19
J gene: TRBJ2-2

CDR3 protein: CASRVGTGGPNQPQHF
V gene: TRBV5-1
J gene: TRBJ1-5

CDR3 protein: CASSLGQPRLYGYTF
V gene: TRBV7-2
J gene: TRBJ1-2

CDR3 protein: CASSLINGDTQYF
V gene: TRBV13
J gene: TRBJ2-3

CDR3 protein: CSANNRDRVYEQYF
V gene: TRBV20-1
J gene: TRBJ2-7

CDR3 protein: CASSSRGPQHF
V gene: TRBV12-3/TRBV12-4
J gene: TRBJ1-5

CDR3 protein: CASNPGGPDTQYF
V gene: TRBV9
J gene: TRBJ2-3

CDR3 protein: CASNSWGLNEKLFF
V gene: TRBV6-1
J gene: TRBJ1-4

CDR3 protein: CSAREGFEYQPQHF
V gene: TRBV20-1
J gene: TRBJ1-5

CDR3 protein: CASSEDRAWRQAFF
V gene: TRBV18
J gene: TRBJ1-1

CDR3 protein: CASLDMKTRIPYEQYF
V gene: TRBV6-2/TRBV6-3
J gene: TRBJ2-7

CDR3 protein: CASSLAGNEQYF
V gene: TRBV5-1
J gene: TRBJ2-7

CDR3 protein: CASIRQLNTEAFF
V gene: TRBV7-2
J gene: TRBJ1-1

CDR3 protein: CASSDGLAGAYEQYF
V gene: TRBV12-3/TRBV12-4
J gene: TRBJ2-7

CDR3 protein: CATADRFSNQPQHF
V gene: TRBV24-1
J gene: TRBJ1-5

CDR3 protein: CASSQEPQENYGYTF
V gene: TRBV4-2
J gene: TRBJ1-2